Listed below are T cell receptor beta chains from one sample, sequenced in a study of blood T cell repertoires in COVID-19. The protocol was immunoSEQ multiplex PCR, while the TCRdb copy is restricted to in-frame clones and leaves out a portion. This table holds 250,000 or so clones, 86% found once. What was sequenced was PBMCs or T cells enriched from blood (not recorded which). All receptors come from a woman between 18 and 30 years old who had recovered from COVID-19. Each CDR3 is given with its conserved first and last residue. Fields, in order: CDR3 DNA, CDR3 protein, CDR3 length, D gene, clone size, J gene, V gene. D genes are given only for firm matches. Size is omitted from some rows. Given values are once, few, many or a class for expanded clones.

DNA: TGTGCCAGCAGTTTGACACTAGCGGGGCAACAGACCCAGTACTTC
CDR3: CASSLTLAGQQTQYF
length: 15
D: TRBD2
size: once
J: TRBJ2-5
V: TRBV27

DNA: TGTGCCACCACGCTCCCGGGGGTCGGGGGGACTGGGGCCAACGTCCTGACTTTC
CDR3: CATTLPGVGGTGANVLTF
length: 18
D: TRBD2
size: -
J: TRBJ2-6
V: TRBV28

DNA: TGTGCCAGCAGCTTGACGGTCAGAGGAGGGGAGACCCAGTACTTC
CDR3: CASSLTVRGGETQYF
length: 15
D: -
size: -
J: TRBJ2-5
V: TRBV7-7

DNA: TGTGCCAGCAGCTTAACGCGGGAGGAAATACAAGAGACCCAGTACTTC
CDR3: CASSLTREEIQETQYF
length: 16
D: TRBD2
size: -
J: TRBJ2-5
V: TRBV11-2

DNA: TGTGCCACTCGGACTAGCGGGAGTACCTACGAGCAGTACTTC
CDR3: CATRTSGSTYEQYF
length: 14
D: TRBD2
size: -
J: TRBJ2-7
V: TRBV15

DNA: TGTGCCAGCAGCGTACTAGCGGCAAATGAGCAGTTCTTC
CDR3: CASSVLAANEQFF
length: 13
D: TRBD2
size: -
J: TRBJ2-1
V: TRBV9

DNA: TGCGCCAGCAGCTTTTTAGGAGGGCGGACCTCTGGGGCCAACGTCCTGACTTTC
CDR3: CASSFLGGRTSGANVLTF
length: 18
D: -
size: once
J: TRBJ2-6
V: TRBV5-1

DNA: TGTGCCTGGAGTTTGGGAGGGAGCAATCAGCCCCAGCATTTT
CDR3: CAWSLGGSNQPQHF
length: 14
D: -
size: once
J: TRBJ1-5
V: TRBV30

DNA: TGTGCCAGCAGCGTCAGGGCCGAGTCCACTGAAGCTTTCTTT
CDR3: CASSVRAESTEAFF
length: 14
D: -
size: -
J: TRBJ1-1
V: TRBV9

DNA: TGTGCCAGCAGCTCCCAAAGCAACACAGGGCGCGAGCAGTACTTC
CDR3: CASSSQSNTGREQYF
length: 15
D: -
size: -
J: TRBJ2-7
V: TRBV7-2

DNA: TGTGCCTGGAGTGAAGACAGAAGCAATCAGCCCCAGCATTTT
CDR3: CAWSEDRSNQPQHF
length: 14
D: -
size: -
J: TRBJ1-5
V: TRBV30

DNA: TGTGCCAGCAGCCAAGTTCTAGCGGGGGCAACCTACAATGAGCAGTTCTTC
CDR3: CASSQVLAGATYNEQFF
length: 17
D: TRBD2
size: -
J: TRBJ2-1
V: TRBV3-1/TRBV3-2

DNA: TGTGCCAGCAGCAAGACCCCCGGGACAGAGGAATTC
CDR3: CASSKTPGTEEF
length: 12
D: TRBD1
size: -
J: TRBJ2-7
V: TRBV7-8

DNA: TGTGCCTGCGGGAGGTCGACCTACAATGAGCAGTTCTTC
CDR3: CACGRSTYNEQFF
length: 13
D: TRBD2
size: -
J: TRBJ2-1
V: TRBV30

DNA: TGTGCCAGCAGCTTGGAGGGGAACATTCAGTACTTC
CDR3: CASSLEGNIQYF
length: 12
D: -
size: -
J: TRBJ2-4
V: TRBV12-3/TRBV12-4

DNA: TGTGCCAGTAGCCGGGACAGGGAAAACACCATATATTTT
CDR3: CASSRDRENTIYF
length: 13
D: TRBD1
size: -
J: TRBJ1-3
V: TRBV19

DNA: TGCGCCAGCAGCTTAATTAGCGGGAGGCTAACCAATGAGCAGTTCTTC
CDR3: CASSLISGRLTNEQFF
length: 16
D: TRBD2
size: -
J: TRBJ2-1
V: TRBV5-1

DNA: TGTGCCAGCTCACTAGGGGACTCCTACGAGCAGTACTTC
CDR3: CASSLGDSYEQYF
length: 13
D: -
size: once
J: TRBJ2-7
V: TRBV18

DNA: TGTGCCAGCAGCGTAGTCCAGAACACCGGGGAGCTGTTTTTT
CDR3: CASSVVQNTGELFF
length: 14
D: -
size: -
J: TRBJ2-2
V: TRBV9

DNA: TGTGCCAGTGAACAACGGCGAGGAAAACTGTTTTTT
CDR3: CASEQRRGKLFF
length: 12
D: -
size: -
J: TRBJ1-4
V: TRBV19

DNA: TGCAGCGTTAAGGGAACGGGACAGGGCCCAAGGGAGGGCACCTTC
CDR3: CSVKGTGQGPREGTF
length: 15
D: TRBD1
size: -
J: TRBJ1-2
V: TRBV29-1